The T cell receptor beta chain under discussion was sequenced for a study of T cell changes during pregnancy in multiple sclerosis. Deletions cut 0 bases from V and 1 base from J, with 7 bases between. This CDR3 spans 14 amino acids. Germline V CDR1 and CDR2: SGHNT, YYREEE (reference sequence). Assay: immunoSEQ multiplex PCR; the TCRdb copy retains only in-frame clones and omits some. The sample has around 69,000 clones, about 92% seen once. The chain couples TRBV5-4 to TRBJ2-5; TRBD1 might be the D (6 bases). The sample in question was peripheral blood, obtained in the first trimester of pregnancy. This TCR derives from a female donor with multiple sclerosis, enrolled in a pregnancy study. The CDR3 loop is CASSLDRVQETQYF. The CDR3 nucleotides are TGTGCCAGCAGCTTGGACAGGGTCCAAGAGACCCAGTACTTC. The whole variable domain, filled in from reference TRBV5-4 and TRBJ2-5, reads ETGVTQSPTHLIKTRGQQVTLRCSSQSGHNTVSWYQQALGQGPQFIFQYYREEENGRGNFPPRFSGLQFPNYSSELNVNALELDDSALYLCASSLDRVQETQYFGPGTRLLVL.